This T cell receptor (beta chain) was observed in a study of T cell responses to AZD1222 COVID-19 vaccine. The repertoire was sequenced with immunoSEQ multiplex PCR; TCRdb's copy has only in-frame clones and lacks some. This sample has about 39,000 clones, with 88% found just once. Study results and limitations: Without day 14 samples, only post-peak T cell repertoires were studied. Reports say nearly half of spike-specific TCRs go after unmutated variant regions. Breadth and depth of Spike-specific TCRs rose after two AZD1222 doses. Clonal diversity may have been underestimated, and the donors were mostly white British, with more females than males.

Details on this clone: What it binds is not known.

This clonotype originated in an adult who received the MenACWY meningococcal vaccine as a control. Source: peripheral blood, taken 28 days after the second dose of the MenACWY control vaccine.

The CDR3 here is CASSPGTLEGNEQFF. CDR3 coding DNA: TGTGCCAGCAGCCCCGGGACGTTGGAAGGGAATGAGCAGTTCTTC. The chain joins TRBV9 to TRBJ2-1; D is perhaps TRBD1 or TRBD2 (5 bases each). This CDR3 has 15 amino acids. Trimming pared 4 bases from V and 7 bases from J, leaving 18 bases between. Germline CDR1 SGDLS, CDR2 YYNGEE. The full variable domain, in which reference TRBV9 and TRBJ2-1 provide the parts outside the CDR3, is DSGVTQTPKHLITATGQRVTLRCSPRSGDLSVYWYQQSLDQGLQFLIQYYNGEERAKGNILERFSAQQFPDLHSELNLSSLELGDSALYFCASSPGTLEGNEQFFGPGTRLTVL.